This T cell receptor beta chain was identified in a study of blood T cell repertoires in COVID-19. Overall study: Sites in the United States, Italy and Spain provided acute and convalescent COVID-19 samples.

As handled by the study authors: Amplification with reference gene primers provided the estimates of nucleated cell counts. Generated by immunoSEQ multiplex PCR, the TCRdb table keeps only in-frame clones and is missing some. From that table come the V and J calls and clone size; the DNA was used to work out D and trimming. Found here are approximately 190,000 clones, 82% of them singletons; the top ten hold about 5%. This CDR3 contains 14 residues. CDR1 SGHKS and CDR2 YYEKEE come from the germline V gene (reference sequence). Trimming shortened V by 2 bases and J by 8 bases, and 16 bases separated the two germline ends.

This chain uses TRBV5-5 with TRBJ1-2, with D unresolved. This clonotype was sampled from a woman aged 60-75 years with acute COVID-19. Sequencing was carried out using PBMCs or T cells enriched from blood (not recorded which). CDR3 region: CASSFGTGVGGYTF. The CDR3, as DNA: TGTGCCAGCAGCTTTGGTACGGGAGTGGGAGGCTACACCTTC.